This T cell receptor (beta chain) was documented in a study of blood T cell repertoires in COVID-19 (dated by TCRdb to 2020 to 2022). Broadly, across the study: Samples covering the acute and convalescent phases of COVID-19 were provided by collaborators in the United States, Italy and Spain. A freely available public database, intended as a resource for researchers studying the immune response to SARS-CoV-2, is where the repertoires were released. Subjects who had been exposed to COVID-19, were actively infected with it, or had recovered from it provided the deeply sampled blood TCRbeta repertoires that made up the dataset. HLA class I and class II types, where available, came from metadata supplied by the sample provider rather than from assay-based typing. Nearly every sample came with metadata listing a de-identified subject ID, COVID-19 status, age in years and sex. The samples were drawn from two sources: the first 160 participants of the ongoing ImmuneRACE study, and 1,254 subjects contributed by 6 global collaborators. The prospective study material was composed of cDNA or gDNA derived from T cells, B-cell-depleted T cells, or PBMCs. Overall results and qualifications from the work: How much clinical and demographic metadata was included differed by source and by participant, and the metadata was provided uncurated.

Collaborating institutions collected whole blood in K2EDTA tubes following their own protocols. For TCRbeta analysis, collaborators shipped samples as frozen whole blood, isolated PBMCs, or DNA extracted from either of those sample types. TCRbeta CDR3 regions were amplified from genomic DNA using the immunoSEQ Assay, a bias-controlled multiplex PCR. The paper's data handling went like this. The number of nucleated cells in each sample was estimated by amplification of reference gene primers within the assay. To quantify the absolute abundance of each unique TCRbeta CDR3 rearrangement, sequence reads were collapsed and filtered. For each sample, productive Simpson clonality was calculated as the square root of Simpson's diversity index across productive rearrangements. The immuneACCESS repertoire file appears here via TCRdb, limited to in-frame rearrangements. These files lack a portion of the clones; in checked studies, under half of the deficit traces to unresolved V genes, and the cause of the others is not known. V and J calls and clone size follow that table, whereas D and trimming were derived from the DNA. The sample table contains roughly 73,000 clones; only one count was recorded for about four fifths of them. The top ten hold roughly a sixth of the sample.

Comment on this clone: Its antigen has not been determined. Qualities for individual bases were not recorded, and no much larger clone is one base off.

V loses 0 bases at its end and J loses 2 bases; junction bases beyond the gene matches: 3. From cysteine to phenylalanine, the CDR3 is 15 amino acids long. The kept DNA is CDR3 alone, 45 bases in frame from the first base. CDR1 and CDR2 (SGHRS, YFSETQ) derive from the germline V gene. This receptor was obtained from a human donor in a cohort sampled during active COVID-19. The sequenced sample was peripheral blood. Rearrangement joined TRBV5-1 to TRBJ2-7; the central 9 bases match TRBD2. The DNA sequence is given as TGCGCCAGCAGCTTGGGAGCGGGAGGAACCTACGAGCAGTACTTC. Its amino acids are CASSLGAGGTYEQYF.